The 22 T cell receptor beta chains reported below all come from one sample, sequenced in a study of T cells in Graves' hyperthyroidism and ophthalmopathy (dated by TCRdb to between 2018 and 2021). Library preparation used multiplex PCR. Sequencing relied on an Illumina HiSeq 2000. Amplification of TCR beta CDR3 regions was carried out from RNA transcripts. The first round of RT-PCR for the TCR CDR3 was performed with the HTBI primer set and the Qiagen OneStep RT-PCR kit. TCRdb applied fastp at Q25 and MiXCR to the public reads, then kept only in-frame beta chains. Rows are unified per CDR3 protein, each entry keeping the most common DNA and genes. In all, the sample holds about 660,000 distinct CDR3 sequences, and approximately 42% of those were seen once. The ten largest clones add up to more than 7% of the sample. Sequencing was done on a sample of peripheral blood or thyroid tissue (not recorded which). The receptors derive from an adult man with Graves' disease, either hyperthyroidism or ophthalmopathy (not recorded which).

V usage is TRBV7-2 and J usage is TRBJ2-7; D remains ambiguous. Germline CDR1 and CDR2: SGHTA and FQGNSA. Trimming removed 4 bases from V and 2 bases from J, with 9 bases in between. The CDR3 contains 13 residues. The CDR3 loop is CASSSFVAYEQYF. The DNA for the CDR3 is TGTGCCAGCAGCTCGTTTGTCGCCTACGAGCAGTACTTC.

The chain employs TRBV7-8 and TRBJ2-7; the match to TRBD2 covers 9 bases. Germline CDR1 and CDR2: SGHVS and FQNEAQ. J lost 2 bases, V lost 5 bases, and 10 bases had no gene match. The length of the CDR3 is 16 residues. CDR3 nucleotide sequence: TGTGCCAGCAGCCGAGCGGTAGCGGGGGTTACCTACGAGCAGTACTTC. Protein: CASSRAVAGVTYEQYF.

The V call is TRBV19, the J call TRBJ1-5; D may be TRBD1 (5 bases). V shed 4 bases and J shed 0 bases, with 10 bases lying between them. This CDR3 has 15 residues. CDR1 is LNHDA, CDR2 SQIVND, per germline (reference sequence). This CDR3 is CASSTGTDSNQPQHF. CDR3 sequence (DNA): TGTGCCAGTAGTACCGGGACGGATAGCAATCAGCCCCAGCATTTT.

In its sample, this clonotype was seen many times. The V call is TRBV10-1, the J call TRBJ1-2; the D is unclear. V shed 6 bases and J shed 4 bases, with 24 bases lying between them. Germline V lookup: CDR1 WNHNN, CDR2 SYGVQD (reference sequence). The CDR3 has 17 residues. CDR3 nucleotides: TGCGCCAGCAGCTCTCCTCCGGGTCGCCCCCAACTCTATGGCTACACCTTC. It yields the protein CASSSPPGRPQLYGYTF.

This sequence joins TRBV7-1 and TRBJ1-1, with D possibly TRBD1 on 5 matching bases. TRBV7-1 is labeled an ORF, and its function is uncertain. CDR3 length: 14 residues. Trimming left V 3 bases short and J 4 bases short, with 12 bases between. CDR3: CASSSPMRGTEAFF. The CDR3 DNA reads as TGTGCCAGCAGCTCCCCCATGAGGGGCACTGAAGCTTTCTTT.

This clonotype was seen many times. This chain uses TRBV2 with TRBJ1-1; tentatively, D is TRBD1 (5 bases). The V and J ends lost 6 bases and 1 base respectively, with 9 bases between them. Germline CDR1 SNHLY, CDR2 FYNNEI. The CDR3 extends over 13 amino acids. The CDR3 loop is CASRGLRNTEAFF. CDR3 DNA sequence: TGTGCCAGCAGGGGACTCAGGAACACTGAAGCTTTCTTT.

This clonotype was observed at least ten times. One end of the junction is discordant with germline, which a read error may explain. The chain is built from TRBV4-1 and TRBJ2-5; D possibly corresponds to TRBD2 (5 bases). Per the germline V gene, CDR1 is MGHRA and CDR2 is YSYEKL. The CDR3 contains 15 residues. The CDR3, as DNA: TGTGCCAGCAGCCAAGTCGAGGGTTCCGGAGAGACCCAGTACTTC. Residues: CASSQVEGSGETQYF.

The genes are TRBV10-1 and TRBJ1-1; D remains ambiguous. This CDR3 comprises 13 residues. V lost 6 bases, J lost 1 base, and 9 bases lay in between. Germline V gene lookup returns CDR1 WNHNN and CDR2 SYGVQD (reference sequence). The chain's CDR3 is CASSRTTNTEAFF. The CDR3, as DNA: TGCGCCAGCAGCCGTACCACGAACACTGAAGCTTTCTTT.

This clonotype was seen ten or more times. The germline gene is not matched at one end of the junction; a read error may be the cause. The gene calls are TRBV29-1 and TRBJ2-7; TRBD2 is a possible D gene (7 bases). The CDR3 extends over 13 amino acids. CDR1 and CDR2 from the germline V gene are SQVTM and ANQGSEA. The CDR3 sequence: CSVEGGGSDEQYF. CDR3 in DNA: TGCAGCGTCGAAGGGGGGGGGAGCGACGAGCAGTACTTC.

This CDR3 reads CSARVPTRNRGRHGYTF. CDR3 coding DNA: TGCAGTGCTAGAGTTCCCACGAGGAACAGGGGTCGGCATGGCTACACCTTC. The chain employs TRBV20-1 and TRBJ1-2; 7 nucleotides line up with TRBD1. V lost 1 base and J lost 6; bases outside the gene matches: 17. This CDR3 region has 17 residues. Germline V gene sequence: CDR1 DFQATT, CDR2 SNEGSKA (reference sequence).

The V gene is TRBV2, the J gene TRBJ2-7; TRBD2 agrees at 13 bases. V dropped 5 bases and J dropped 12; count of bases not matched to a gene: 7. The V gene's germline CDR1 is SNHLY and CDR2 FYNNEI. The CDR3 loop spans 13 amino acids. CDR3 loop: CASSSGLAGESYF. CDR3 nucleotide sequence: TGTGCCAGCAGTTCCGGACTAGCGGGAGAATCGTACTTC.

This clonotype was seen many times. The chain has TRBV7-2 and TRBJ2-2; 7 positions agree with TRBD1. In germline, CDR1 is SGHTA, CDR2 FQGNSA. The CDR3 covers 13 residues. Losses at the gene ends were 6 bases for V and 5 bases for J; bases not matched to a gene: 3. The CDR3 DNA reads TGTGCCAGCAGTGCCAGGGGGACCGGGGAGCTGTTTTTT. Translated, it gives CASSARGTGELFF.

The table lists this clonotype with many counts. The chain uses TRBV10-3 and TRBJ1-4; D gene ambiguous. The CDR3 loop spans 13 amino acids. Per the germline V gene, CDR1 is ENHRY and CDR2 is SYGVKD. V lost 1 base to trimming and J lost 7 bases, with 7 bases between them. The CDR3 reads CAISELEGEKLFF. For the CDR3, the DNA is TGTGCCATCAGTGAGTTGGAGGGTGAAAAACTGTTTTTT.

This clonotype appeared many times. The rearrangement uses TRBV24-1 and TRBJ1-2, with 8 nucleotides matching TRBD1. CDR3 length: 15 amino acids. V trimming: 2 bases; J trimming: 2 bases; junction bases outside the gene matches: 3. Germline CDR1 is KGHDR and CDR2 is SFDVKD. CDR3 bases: TGTGCCACCAGTGATTCGCGGACAGGGAACTATGGCTACACCTTC. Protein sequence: CATSDSRTGNYGYTF.

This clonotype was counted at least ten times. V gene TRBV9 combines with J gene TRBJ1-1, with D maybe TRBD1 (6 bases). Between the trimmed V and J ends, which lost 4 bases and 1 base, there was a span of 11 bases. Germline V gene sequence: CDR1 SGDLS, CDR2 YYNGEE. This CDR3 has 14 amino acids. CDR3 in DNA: TGTGCCAGCAGCTTAGGGGGTTCGAACACTGAAGCTTTCTTT. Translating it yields CASSLGGSNTEAFF.

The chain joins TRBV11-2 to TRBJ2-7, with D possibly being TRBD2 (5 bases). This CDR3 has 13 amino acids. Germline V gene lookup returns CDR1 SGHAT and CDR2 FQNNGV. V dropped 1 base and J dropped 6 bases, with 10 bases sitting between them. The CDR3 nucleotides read TGTGCCAGCAGCTTAGGAGGGTTCCCCGAGCAGTACTTC. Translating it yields CASSLGGFPEQYF. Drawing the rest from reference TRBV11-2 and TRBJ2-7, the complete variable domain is EAGVAQSPRYKIIEKRQSVAFWCNPISGHATLYWYQQILGQGPKLLIQFQNNGVVDDSQLPKDRFSAERLKGVDSTLKIQPAKLEDSAVYLCASSLGGFPEQYFGPGTRLTVT.

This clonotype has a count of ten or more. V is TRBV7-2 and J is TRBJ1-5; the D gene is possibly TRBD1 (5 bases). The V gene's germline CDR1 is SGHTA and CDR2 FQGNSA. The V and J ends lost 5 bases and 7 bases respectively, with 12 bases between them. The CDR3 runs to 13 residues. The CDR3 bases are TGTGCCAGCAGCGCCGATTGGGGCCAGCCCCAGCATTTT. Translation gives CASSADWGQPQHF.

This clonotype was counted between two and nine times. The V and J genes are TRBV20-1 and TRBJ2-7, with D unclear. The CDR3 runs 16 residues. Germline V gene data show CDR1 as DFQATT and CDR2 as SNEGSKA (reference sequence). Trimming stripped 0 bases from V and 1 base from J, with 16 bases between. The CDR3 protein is CSARDHRSSNSYEQYF. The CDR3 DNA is TGCAGTGCTAGAGATCATAGGTCTAGTAATTCCTACGAGCAGTACTTC.

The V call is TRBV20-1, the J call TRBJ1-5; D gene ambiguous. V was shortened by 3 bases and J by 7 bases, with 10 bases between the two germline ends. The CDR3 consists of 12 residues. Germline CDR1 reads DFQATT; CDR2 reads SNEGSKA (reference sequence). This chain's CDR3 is CSASQPGQPQHF. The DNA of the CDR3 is TGCAGTGCTAGCCAGCCTGGACAGCCCCAGCATTTT.

In DNA, the CDR3 is TGTGCCAGTAGTATAGCGGCAGGAGCGGGCTATGGCTACACCTTC. This translates into CASSIAAGAGYGYTF. J is TRBJ1-2 and V is TRBV9; D remains unclear. The CDR3 loop spans 15 amino acids. CDR1 and CDR2 (germline): SGDLS, YYNGEE. Deletions cut 8 bases from V and 4 bases from J, with 21 bases between.

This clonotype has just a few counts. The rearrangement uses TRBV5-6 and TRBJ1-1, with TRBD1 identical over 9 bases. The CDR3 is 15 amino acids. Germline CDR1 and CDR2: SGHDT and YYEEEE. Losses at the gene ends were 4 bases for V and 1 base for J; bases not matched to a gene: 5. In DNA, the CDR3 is TGTGCCAGCAGCACGCCGGGACAGGGGAACACTGAAGCTTTCTTT. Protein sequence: CASSTPGQGNTEAFF.

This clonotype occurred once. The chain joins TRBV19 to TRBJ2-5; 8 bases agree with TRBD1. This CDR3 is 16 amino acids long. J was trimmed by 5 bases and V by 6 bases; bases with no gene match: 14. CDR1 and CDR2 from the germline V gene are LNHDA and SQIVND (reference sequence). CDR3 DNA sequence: TGTGCCAGTAGCGAGGAAAACATGGACAGGGCCGAGACCCAGTACTTC. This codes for CASSEENMDRAETQYF. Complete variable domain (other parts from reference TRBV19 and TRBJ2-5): DGGITQSPKYLFRKEGQNVTLSCEQNLNHDAMYWYRQDPGQGLRLIYYSQIVNDFQKGDIAEGYSVSREKKESFPLTVTSAQKNPTAFYLCASSEENMDRAETQYFGPGTRLLVL.